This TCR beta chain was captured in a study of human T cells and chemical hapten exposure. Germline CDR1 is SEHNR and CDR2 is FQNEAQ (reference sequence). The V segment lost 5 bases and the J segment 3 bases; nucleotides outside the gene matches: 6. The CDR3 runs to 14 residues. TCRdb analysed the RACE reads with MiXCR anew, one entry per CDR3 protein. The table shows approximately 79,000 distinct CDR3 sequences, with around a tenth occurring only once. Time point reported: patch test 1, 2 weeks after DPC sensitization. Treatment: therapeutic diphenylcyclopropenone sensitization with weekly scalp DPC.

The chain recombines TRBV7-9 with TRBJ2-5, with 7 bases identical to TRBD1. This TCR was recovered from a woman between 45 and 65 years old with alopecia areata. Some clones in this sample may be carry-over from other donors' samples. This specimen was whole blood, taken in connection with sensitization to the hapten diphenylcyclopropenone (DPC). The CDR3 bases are TGTGCCAGCAGCCGAGGACAGGAGGAAGAGACCCAGTACTTC. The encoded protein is CASSRGQEEETQYF.